These 27 T cell receptor beta chains originate from one sample sequenced in a study of T-cell reconstitution after alpha-beta-depleted transplantation in children. As it was prepared, the TCRbeta library received unique molecular identifiers. TCRdb independently ran MiXCR on the PCR reads; one entry per CDR3 protein. The repertoire consists of 250,000 or so distinct CDR3 sequences, with about 24% occurring once and the leading ten covering about 4.8%. Material: PBMCs, mostly from graft donor cells, obtained 360 days after TCRalphabeta/CD19-depleted stem cell transplant. These receptors all stem from a female patient between 2 and 15 years old who had a stem cell transplant for congenital amegakaryocytic thrombocytopenia, so the T cells may come from the graft donor.

This chain connects TRBV11-2 to TRBJ1-1, with D perhaps matching TRBD1 (6 bases). The germline V gene has CDR1 SGHAT and CDR2 FQNNGV. There are 14 residues in the CDR3. V lost 2 bases and J lost 7, with 14 bases in between. The CDR3 coding sequence is TGTGCCAGCAGCTTACTCTGGAGAGGGGGTGAAGCTTTCTTT. It specifies CASSLLWRGGEAFF.

V usage is TRBV19 and J usage is TRBJ1-3, with D unresolved. The CDR3 has 12 amino acids. The germline V and J ends were trimmed by 4 bases and 3 bases, with 4 bases remaining between them. Germline loops: CDR1 LNHDA, CDR2 SQIVND (reference sequence). CDR3 coding DNA: TGTGCCAGTAGTACCCTTGGAAACACCATATATTTT. This encodes CASSTLGNTIYF.

The rearrangement links TRBV7-2 to TRBJ1-1; D unresolved. V was clipped by 1 base and J by 11 bases, with 17 bases between them. Germline V gives CDR1 SGHTA, CDR2 FQGNSA. CDR3 length: 14 amino acids. The CDR3 DNA sequence: TGTGCCAGCAGCTTAGACCGCAGCATCCCGACCGCTTTCTTT. It is translated as CASSLDRSIPTAFF.

V is TRBV10-3 and J is TRBJ2-1; 7 positions match TRBD1. In germline, CDR1 is ENHRY, CDR2 SYGVKD. Trimming removed 8 bases from V and 9 bases from J; junction bases left unmatched: 10. This CDR3 has 13 amino acids. CDR3 amino acids: CAIGTDDLGEQFF. CDR3 DNA sequence: TGTGCCATCGGGACAGATGACCTCGGTGAGCAGTTCTTC.

A few counts support this clonotype. The rearrangement joins TRBV4-3 to TRBJ2-3; the D gene is possibly TRBD1 (6 bases). The V gene's germline CDR1 is LGHNA and CDR2 YSLEER. This CDR3 is built from 17 residues. V was cut by 0 bases and J by 6 bases, with 19 bases left in between. The CDR3 is CASSQEVQGSWADTQYF. CDR3 in DNA: TGCGCCAGCAGCCAAGAGGTCCAGGGGTCATGGGCGGATACGCAGTATTTT.

V is TRBV4-3 and J is TRBJ2-1; 8 bases line up with TRBD2. Losses at the gene ends were 1 base for V and 5 bases for J; bases not matched to a gene: 4. CDR1 is LGHNA and CDR2 is YSLEER in the germline V gene. The CDR3 runs 15 residues. The CDR3: CASSQVSLADNEQFF. CDR3 nucleotides: TGCGCCAGCAGCCAAGTCTCACTAGCGGACAATGAGCAGTTCTTC.

The chain has TRBV4-1 and TRBJ1-5; 8 positions match TRBD1. The CDR3 contains 17 residues. Trimming cost V 4 bases and J 5 bases; bases outside gene matches: 13. Germline CDR1 MGHRA, CDR2 YSYEKL. The CDR3 protein is CASSPRTWTGNDQPQHF. The CDR3, as DNA: TGCGCCAGCAGCCCCCGCACCTGGACAGGGAACGATCAGCCCCAGCATTTT.

This clonotype occurred many times. The chain uses TRBV27 and TRBJ2-2; D call uncertain. CDR1 and CDR2 (germline): MNHEY, SMNVEV (reference sequence). The CDR3 covers 14 residues. V shed 6 bases and J shed 6 bases, with 14 bases lying between them. CDR3 region: CASSLNGSPGELFF. In nucleotides, the CDR3 is TGTGCCAGCAGCTTAAATGGGTCCCCCGGGGAGCTGTTTTTT.

The CDR3 DNA reads as TGCAGTGCTAAAGGGTTCTACGAGCAGTACTTC. Translation gives CSAKGFYEQYF. The chain joins TRBV20-1 to TRBJ2-7; D remains unclear. The CDR3 is made up of 11 amino acids. Trimming stripped 4 bases from V and 3 bases from J, with 7 bases between. Germline loops: CDR1 DFQATT, CDR2 SNEGSKA (reference sequence).

This clonotype was observed a few times. The chain recombines TRBV29-1 with TRBJ2-1; no clear D. V was clipped by 3 bases and J by 7 bases, with 10 bases between them. This CDR3 has 12 residues. Germline assignment: CDR1 SQVTM and CDR2 ANQGSEA. The CDR3 DNA reads TGCAGCGTTGAGATCTTAGCTAATGAGCAGTTCTTC. Protein sequence: CSVEILANEQFF.

This clonotype was found a few times. The V and J genes are TRBV12-3 or TRBV12-4 and TRBJ1-1; D remains ambiguous. V was trimmed by 5 bases and J by 1 base, leaving 11 bases between them. This CDR3 has 14 residues. The CDR3 DNA reads as TGTGCCAGCAGTCCCCCGCTAGCGAACACTGAAGCTTTCTTT. It translates to CASSPPLANTEAFF.

This clonotype was seen a handful of times. V is TRBV3-1 and J is TRBJ2-3, with 13 bases identical to TRBD2. The CDR3 has 20 residues. In germline, CDR1 is LGHDT, CDR2 YNNKEL (reference sequence). V dropped 0 bases and J dropped 0; count of bases not matched to a gene: 9. CDR3 bases: TGTGCCAGCAGCCAAGATGTGGGGACTAGCGGGGCGACTAGCACAGATACGCAGTATTTT. Its translation: CASSQDVGTSGATSTDTQYF.

The V and J genes are TRBV6-2 or TRBV6-3 and TRBJ2-7; possibly TRBD2 for D (5 bases). This CDR3 is 14 amino acids long. Trimming pared 0 bases from V and 7 bases from J, leaving 13 bases between. Germline CDR1 reads MNHEY; CDR2 reads SVGEGT. In DNA, the CDR3 is TGTGCCAGCAGTTACTCGGGAGCTTTGAGGGAGCAGTACTTC. It yields the protein CASSYSGALREQYF.

The chain joins TRBV2 to TRBJ2-1; either TRBD1 or TRBD2 may supply D (5 bases each). The CDR3 covers 13 residues. Per the germline V gene, CDR1 is SNHLY and CDR2 is FYNNEI. Trimming took 5 bases from V and 4 from J, leaving 9 bases between them. CDR3 sequence (DNA): TGTGCCAGCAGTTATTGGGGGTACAATGAGCAGTTCTTC. Residues: CASSYWGYNEQFF.

The rearrangement uses TRBV11-3 and TRBJ2-1; a possible D gene is TRBD1 (5 bases). This CDR3 has 15 amino acids. Between the trimmed V and J ends, which lost 2 bases and 4 bases, there was a span of 12 bases. The germline gives CDR1 SGHNT, CDR2 YENEEA. The CDR3: CASSLINSGYNEQFF. For the CDR3, the DNA is TGTGCCAGCAGCTTAATTAATTCAGGGTACAATGAGCAGTTCTTC.

The chain uses TRBV2 and TRBJ1-5, with 7 bases aligning to TRBD1. CDR3 size: 16 residues. Germline CDR1 reads SNHLY; CDR2 reads FYNNEI. Unmatched junction bases numbered 6, after V lost 2 bases and J lost 2 bases. The CDR3 region is CASSEQGVWGNQPQHF. The CDR3 DNA reads TGTGCCAGCAGTGAACAGGGGGTGTGGGGCAATCAGCCCCAGCATTTT.

This clonotype was seen many times. The V and J genes are TRBV4-3 and TRBJ2-1, with 7 bases aligning to TRBD2. From germline, CDR1 is LGHNA and CDR2 YSLEER. The V and J ends lost 3 bases and 10 bases, in that order; junction bases with no gene match: 6. The length of the CDR3 is 13 residues. CDR3 sequence (DNA): TGCGCCAGCAGCCATGGTACTAGCGTGGAGCAGTTCTTC. It encodes CASSHGTSVEQFF.

This clonotype showed up just a few times. This rearrangement joins TRBV5-1 to TRBJ2-1, with 10 nucleotides matching TRBD1. The CDR3 totals 19 residues. The V gene's germline CDR1 is SGHRS and CDR2 YFSETQ. V dropped 0 bases and J dropped 1; count of bases not matched to a gene: 10. The CDR3 DNA reads as TGCGCCAGCAGCTTGGGAGACAGGGGGCTTGAATGGTCCTACAATGAGCAGTTCTTC. Residues: CASSLGDRGLEWSYNEQFF.

This clonotype was recorded at least ten times. The chain combines TRBV5-1 with TRBJ1-1, with D uncertain. The germline V and J ends were trimmed by 2 bases and 1 base, with 6 bases remaining between them. CDR1 is SGHRS, CDR2 YFSETQ, per germline. The CDR3 length is 13 residues. The CDR3 sequence is CASSFGGNTEAFF. The DNA for the CDR3 is TGCGCCAGCAGCTTTGGTGGGAACACTGAAGCTTTCTTT.

V usage is TRBV7-9 and J usage is TRBJ2-5, with D perhaps TRBD2 (6 bases). V was cut by 0 bases and J by 5 bases, with 10 bases left in between. CDR3 length equals 14 residues. CDR1 and CDR2 from the germline V gene are SEHNR and FQNEAQ (reference sequence). In DNA, the CDR3 is TGTGCCAGCAGCTTAGCCGGGGGAGTTGAGACCCAGTACTTC. Translation: CASSLAGGVETQYF.

Remarks on this clonotype: A much larger clone differs from this one at a single base, so this may be a read error. The chain is built from TRBV10-3 and TRBJ1-5; D not certain. Trimming pared 0 bases from V and 11 bases from J, leaving 14 bases between. The CDR3 is made up of 14 amino acids. CDR1 and CDR2 from the germline V gene are ENHRY and SYGVKD. For the CDR3, the DNA is TGTGCCATCAGTGAGTCGGCGGATCAAAGGGCCCAGCATTTT. This sequence encodes CAISESADQRAQHF.

This clonotype was detected a few times. The V and J genes are TRBV4-3 and TRBJ2-3; 9 nucleotides match TRBD2. Germline CDR1 reads LGHNA; CDR2 reads YSLEER. V shed 0 bases and J 1 base; nucleotides not matched to a gene: 2. CDR3 length equals 16 residues. The DNA for the CDR3 is TGCGCCAGCAGCCAAGAATGGACTAGCGGCACAGATACGCAGTATTTT. The encoded protein is CASSQEWTSGTDTQYF.

In this sample, this clonotype turned up many times. The chain recombines TRBV18 with TRBJ1-1; the D gene is possibly TRBD1 (6 bases). CDR1 and CDR2 from the germline V gene are KGHSH and LQKENI. CDR3 length equals 13 residues. Trimming stripped 3 bases from V and 7 bases from J, with 12 bases between. CDR3 residues: CASSPRTDFEAFF. The CDR3 region has the DNA TGTGCCAGCTCACCCCGGACAGATTTTGAAGCTTTCTTT.

This chain joins TRBV9 and TRBJ2-5; possible D gene TRBD1, 5 bases. This CDR3 contains 15 residues. Germline assignment: CDR1 SGDLS and CDR2 YYNGEE. V dropped 4 bases and J dropped 4 bases, with 17 bases sitting between them. The CDR3 DNA sequence: TGTGCCAGCAGCTCGACAGCAGGGCAACTAGAGACCCAGTACTTC. Translation gives CASSSTAGQLETQYF. The full variable domain, completed using reference TRBV9 and TRBJ2-5, is DSGVTQTPKHLITATGQRVTLRCSPRSGDLSVYWYQQSLDQGLQFLIQYYNGEERAKGNILERFSAQQFPDLHSELNLSSLELGDSALYFCASSSTAGQLETQYFGPGTRLLVL.

This clonotype has a count of ten or more. V usage is TRBV7-9 and J usage is TRBJ2-5; 8 nucleotides align to TRBD1. CDR3 length: 14 residues. CDR1 is SEHNR and CDR2 is FQNEAQ in the germline V gene (reference sequence). V lost 1 base and J lost 3; bases outside the gene matches: 1. The CDR3 loop is CASSLDRGKETQYF. CDR3 nucleotide sequence: TGTGCCAGCAGCTTAGACAGGGGGAAAGAGACCCAGTACTTC.

This clonotype was detected only a few times. This rearrangement joins TRBV5-5 to TRBJ2-2; 7 bases are shared with TRBD2. Germline-derived CDR1 and CDR2 are SGHKS and YYEKEE (reference sequence). The CDR3 is made up of 16 amino acids. Trimming at V came to 4 bases and at J to 1 base, leaving 7 bases not matched to a gene. The CDR3 sequence is CASSPTLAENTGELFF. DNA of the CDR3: TGTGCCAGCAGCCCGACCCTAGCGGAGAACACCGGGGAGCTGTTTTTT.

This clonotype was seen ten or more times. J is TRBJ2-7 and V is TRBV7-9; no reliable D call. Germline CDR1 SEHNR, CDR2 FQNEAQ (reference sequence). The V end was cut by 1 base, the J end by 6 bases, with 7 bases between. CDR3 length: 12 amino acids. The CDR3, as DNA: TGTGCCAGCAGCTTAGTAGGGTTCGAGCAGTACTTC. It is translated as CASSLVGFEQYF.